This T cell receptor beta chain is from a study of blood T cell repertoires in COVID-19. Overall study: Acute-phase and convalescent COVID-19 samples originated in the United States, Italy and Spain. T cells, B-cell-depleted T cells, or PBMCs supplied cDNA or gDNA.

A Seattle source enrolled patients during active infection and followed them longitudinally. CDR3 size: 12 residues. Germline lookup yields CDR1 KGHDR and CDR2 SFDVKD. V lost 9 bases, J lost 6 bases, and 11 bases lay in between. Original processing methods: Amplification of reference gene primers was used by the study to estimate nucleated cell counts. Generated by immunoSEQ multiplex PCR, the TCRdb table keeps only in-frame clones and is missing some. That table furnishes V, J and clone size, whereas the DNA furnished D and trimming. Among fewer than 300,000 clones, roughly 80% were seen once, and the ten largest hold almost 1.5%.

The gene calls are TRBV24-1 and TRBJ2-1; D possibly corresponds to TRBD1 (5 bases). The sequenced sample consisted of peripheral blood. The sequence was collected from a human donor with COVID-19, enrolled during active disease. The donor label of this sample is uncertain. CDR3 in amino acids: CATQGTRNEQFF. The DNA of the CDR3 is TGTGCCACCCAGGGCACCCGCAATGAGCAGTTCTTC.